This T cell receptor (beta chain) originates from a study of radiotherapy plus CTLA-4 blockade in lung cancer. Study-level information: Objective responses occurred in about a sixth of patients; over 25% had disease control.

Trimming cost V 4 bases and J 0 bases; bases outside gene matches: 8. The germline V gene encodes CDR1 GTSNPN and CDR2 SVGIG (reference sequence). The CDR3 length is 15 residues. Findings of the study overall: Radiotherapy with ipilimumab was followed by blood expansion of tumor-derived clones.

Clones were sequenced by immunoSEQ multiplex PCR, and TCRdb holds only the in-frame ones, with some missing. This sample yields more than 35,000 clones, of which more than 70% are seen a single time; about 6% belongs to the top ten. Details on this clone: Its cognate antigen is unknown.

This clonotype was obtained from a human donor with non-small cell lung cancer who had stable disease on radiotherapy plus ipilimumab. The V gene is TRBV30, the J gene TRBJ1-1; 7 bases fit TRBD1. The source material was peripheral blood, sampled from a patient treated with radiotherapy plus ipilimumab. For the CDR3, the DNA is TGTGCCTGGACCCTTAGGGGGACAGTGAACACTGAAGCTTTCTTT. As protein: CAWTLRGTVNTEAFF.